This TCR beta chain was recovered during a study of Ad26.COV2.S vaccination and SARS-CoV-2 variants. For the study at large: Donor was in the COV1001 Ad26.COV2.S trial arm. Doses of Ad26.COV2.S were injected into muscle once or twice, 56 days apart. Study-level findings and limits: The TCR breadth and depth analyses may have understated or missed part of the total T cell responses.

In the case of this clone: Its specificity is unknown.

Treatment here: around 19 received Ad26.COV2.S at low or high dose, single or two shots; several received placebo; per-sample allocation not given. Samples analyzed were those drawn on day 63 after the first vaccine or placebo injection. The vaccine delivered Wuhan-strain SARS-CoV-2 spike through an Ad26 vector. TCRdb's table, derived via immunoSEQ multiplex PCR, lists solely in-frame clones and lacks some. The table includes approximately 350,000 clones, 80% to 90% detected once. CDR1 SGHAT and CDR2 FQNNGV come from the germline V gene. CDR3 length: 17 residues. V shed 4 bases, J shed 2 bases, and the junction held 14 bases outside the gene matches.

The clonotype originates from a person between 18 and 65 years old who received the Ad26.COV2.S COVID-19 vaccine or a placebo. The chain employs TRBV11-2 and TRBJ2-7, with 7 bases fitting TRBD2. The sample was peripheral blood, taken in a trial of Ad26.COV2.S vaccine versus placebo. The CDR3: CASSSRLAGESPYEQYF. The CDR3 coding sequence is TGTGCCAGCAGCTCGCGTCTGGCGGGAGAGAGTCCCTACGAGCAGTACTTC.